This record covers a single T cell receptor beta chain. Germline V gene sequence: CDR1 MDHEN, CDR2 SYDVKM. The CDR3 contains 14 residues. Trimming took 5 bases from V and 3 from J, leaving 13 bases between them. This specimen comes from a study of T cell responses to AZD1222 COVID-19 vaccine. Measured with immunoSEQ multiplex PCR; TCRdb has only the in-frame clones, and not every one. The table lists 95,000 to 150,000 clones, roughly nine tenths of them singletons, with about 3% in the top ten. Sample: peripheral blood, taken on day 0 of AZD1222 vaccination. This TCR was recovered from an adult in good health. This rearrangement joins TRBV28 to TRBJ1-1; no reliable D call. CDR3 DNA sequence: TGTGCCAGCAGTCCCATCGGGCGCCACACTGAAGCTTTCTTT. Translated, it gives CASSPIGRHTEAFF.